Below are 29 T cell receptor beta chains sequenced from a single sample in a study of T cell responses to AZD1222 COVID-19 vaccine. Measured with immunoSEQ multiplex PCR; TCRdb has only the in-frame clones, and not every one. The sample lists roughly 75,000 clones, about nine tenths occurring once. Sample: peripheral blood, taken 28 days after the second AZD1222 dose. These receptors were obtained from an adult who received the AZD1222 COVID-19 vaccine.

J is TRBJ2-2 and V is TRBV6-2 or TRBV6-3; D is ambiguous. The CDR3 sequence is 16 residues long. Germline CDR1 MNHEY, CDR2 SVGEGT. The V end lost 5 bases, the J end lost 0 bases, and 13 bases lay between the germline ends. The CDR3 DNA sequence: TGTGCCAGCAGTAAGGTAAAGAGTACGAACACCGGGGAGCTGTTTTTT. Protein product: CASSKVKSTNTGELFF.

This chain joins TRBV6-5 and TRBJ1-1; D is uncertain. The CDR3 is 13 residues long. Germline V gives CDR1 MNHEY, CDR2 SVGAGI. The ends were cut back, 9 bases at V and 3 bases at J, with 14 bases in the middle. For the CDR3, the DNA is TGTGCCAGGGGGAAGGGAATGGACACTGAAGCTTTCTTT. This gives the protein CARGKGMDTEAFF.

CDR3: CAWSSPTGSYEQYF. CDR3 coding DNA: TGTGCCTGGAGTAGTCCGACAGGGTCCTACGAGCAGTACTTC. The chain uses TRBV30 and TRBJ2-7; TRBD1 matches at 7 bases. CDR3 length: 14 residues. The trim removed 2 bases at V and 1 base at J, leaving 5 bases unmatched. CDR1 and CDR2 from the germline V gene are GTSNPN and SVGIG (reference sequence).

The chain combines TRBV5-4 with TRBJ2-7, with D possibly being TRBD1 (6 bases). Germline V gene data show CDR1 as SGHNT and CDR2 as YYREEE (reference sequence). The CDR3 is 12 amino acids. The V end lost 4 bases, the J end lost 4 bases, and 9 bases lay between the germline ends. CDR3 in DNA: TGTGCCAGCAGCCTACAGGGTTACGAGCAGTACTTC. It translates to CASSLQGYEQYF.

The chain employs TRBV5-4 and TRBJ1-4; the D gene is possibly TRBD1 (6 bases). The CDR3 extends over 14 amino acids. V lost 4 bases and J lost 6, with 13 bases in between. From germline, CDR1 is SGHNT and CDR2 YYREEE (reference sequence). CDR3 loop: CASSHRAWDEKLFF. The CDR3 DNA is TGTGCCAGCAGCCACAGGGCATGGGATGAAAAACTGTTTTTT.

This clone appeared once. This chain uses TRBV7-9 with TRBJ2-3; D gene unclear. Germline V gene data show CDR1 as SEHNR and CDR2 as FQNEAQ (reference sequence). This CDR3 has 12 amino acids. With 4 bases removed from V and 5 bases from J, the gap between germline ends came to 7 bases. The CDR3 region has the DNA TGTGCCAGCAGCTCCCTCGGAGATACGCAGTATTTT. Translated, it gives CASSSLGDTQYF.

The chain couples TRBV11-2 to TRBJ2-5, with D tentatively TRBD1 (6 bases). Per the germline V gene, CDR1 is SGHAT and CDR2 is FQNNGV. There are 15 residues in the CDR3. With 1 base removed from V and 1 base from J, the gap between germline ends came to 10 bases. The CDR3 spells CASSLAGAFQETQYF. CDR3 sequence (DNA): TGTGCCAGCAGCTTAGCAGGGGCCTTCCAAGAGACCCAGTACTTC.

This rearrangement joins TRBV7-3 to TRBJ2-2; TRBD1 is a possible D gene (6 bases). Germline V CDR1 and CDR2: SGHTA, FQGTGA. The germline V and J ends were trimmed by 5 bases and 3 bases, with 13 bases remaining between them. There are 15 residues in the CDR3. The CDR3 protein is CASSRLGQHTGELFF. CDR3 DNA sequence: TGTGCCAGCAGCCGTTTGGGACAACACACCGGGGAGCTGTTTTTT.

The gene calls are TRBV7-9 and TRBJ1-2, with D tentatively TRBD1 (5 bases). The ends were cut back, 8 bases at V and 5 bases at J, with 15 bases in the middle. The V gene's germline CDR1 is SEHNR and CDR2 FQNEAQ (reference sequence). CDR3 length: 13 residues. The CDR3 DNA reads TGTGCCAGCGTACTGAGTGGGGGGTATGGCTACACCTTC. The encoded protein is CASVLSGGYGYTF.

The V call is TRBV6-5, the J call TRBJ1-1; D might be TRBD1 (6 bases). Germline CDR1 reads MNHEY; CDR2 reads SVGAGI. V shed 6 bases and J shed 4 bases, with 15 bases lying between them. CDR3 length equals 14 residues. CDR3 in DNA: TGTGCCAGCAGCACCGGGACATTCGGCACTGAAGCTTTCTTT. Translated: CASSTGTFGTEAFF.

CDR3 bases: TGTGCCAGCAGCTTAGCGGGCAGGGGGCGATCTAATGAAAAACTGTTTTTT. Encoded protein: CASSLAGRGRSNEKLFF. The V gene is TRBV7-9, the J gene TRBJ1-4, with 8 bases lining up with TRBD1. This CDR3 is 17 amino acids long. V gave up 0 bases and J gave up 3 bases; unmatched junction bases: 6. The V gene's germline CDR1 is SEHNR and CDR2 FQNEAQ (reference sequence).

The chain joins TRBV16 to TRBJ1-2, with a possible D match to TRBD1 (5 bases). With 0 bases removed from V and 2 bases from J, the gap between germline ends came to 16 bases. Germline-derived CDR1 and CDR2 are KGHSY and FQNENV. The CDR3 length is 17 residues. The CDR3 DNA is TGTGCCAGCAGCCAATCTGGGTTAGGAGGGGAGAACTATGGCTACACCTTC. This gives the protein CASSQSGLGGENYGYTF.

The V and J genes are TRBV6-5 and TRBJ2-7; D unresolved. CDR3 length: 14 amino acids. Trimming removed 8 bases from V and 1 base from J, with 15 bases in between. Looked up from germline, CDR1 is MNHEY and CDR2 is SVGAGI. CDR3 sequence: CASVIDHSSYEQYF. CDR3 nucleotide sequence: TGTGCCAGCGTGATCGACCATTCTTCCTACGAGCAGTACTTC.

The chain couples TRBV11-1 to TRBJ2-7; 7 bases map to TRBD2. Germline loops: CDR1 SGHAT, CDR2 FQDESV (reference sequence). The V gene end was trimmed by 5 bases and the J gene end by 2 bases; junction bases not matched to a gene: 9. The length of the CDR3 is 15 residues. The CDR3 loop reads CASSPERGTTYEQYF. CDR3 DNA: TGTGCCAGCAGCCCTGAGCGGGGAACTACCTACGAGCAGTACTTC.

This clone was seen many times. The V call is TRBV30, the J call TRBJ1-2; TRBD1 aligns across 12 bases. This CDR3 spans 12 amino acids. Trimming at V came to 7 bases and at J to 8 bases, leaving 5 bases not matched to a gene. Germline CDR1 reads GTSNPN; CDR2 reads SVGIG (reference sequence). CDR3 DNA sequence: TGTGCCTCCGGGACAGGGGGCCAGGGCTACACCTTC. Amino acids: CASGTGGQGYTF.

In its sample, this clone was seen once. The sample carries other DNA sequences with the same CDR3. The chain combines TRBV9 with TRBJ1-1; possibly TRBD1 for D (5 bases). Germline CDR1 SGDLS, CDR2 YYNGEE. The CDR3 contains 13 residues. The V end lost 0 bases, the J end lost 4 bases, and 7 bases lay between the germline ends. The CDR3 here is CASSVGQGTEAFF. The CDR3 region has the DNA TGTGCCAGCAGCGTAGGGCAGGGCACTGAAGCTTTCTTT. Full variable domain (remainder filled in from reference TRBV9 and TRBJ1-1): DSGVTQTPKHLITATGQRVTLRCSPRSGDLSVYWYQQSLDQGLQFLIQYYNGEERAKGNILERFSAQQFPDLHSELNLSSLELGDSALYFCASSVGQGTEAFFGQGTRLTVV.

The rearrangement links TRBV3-1 (or the pseudogene TRBV3-2) to TRBJ2-5; 12 nucleotides line up with TRBD2. After removal of 1 base from V and 5 bases from J, the junction contained 2 bases not matched to a gene. This CDR3 contains 15 residues. Germline assignment: CDR1 LGHDT and CDR2 YNNKEL (reference sequence). The CDR3 DNA reads TGTGCCAGCAGCCAAGGGACTAGCGGGACTGAGACCCAGTACTTC. Amino acid sequence: CASSQGTSGTETQYF.

V usage is TRBV29-1 and J usage is TRBJ1-1; possible D gene TRBD1, 6 bases. CDR3 length: 13 residues. Deletions cut 6 bases from V and 1 base from J, with 12 bases between. Germline V gene sequence: CDR1 SQVTM, CDR2 ANQGSEA. CDR3 loop: CSVVPRGNTEAFF. For the CDR3, the DNA is TGCAGCGTGGTACCCAGGGGGAACACTGAAGCTTTCTTT.

The chain uses TRBV9 and TRBJ2-7; TRBD2 matches at 7 bases. The germline V gene encodes CDR1 SGDLS and CDR2 YYNGEE. Germline trimming cut 0 bases from V and 3 bases from J; bases unmatched to any gene: 6. The CDR3 covers 15 residues. The CDR3 protein is CASSVAGGSNYEQYF. The CDR3 nucleotides are TGTGCCAGCAGCGTAGCGGGGGGTTCCAACTACGAGCAGTACTTC.

J is TRBJ1-2 and V is TRBV2, with TRBD1 matching 8 bases. The CDR3 consists of 14 residues. Trimming cost V 6 bases and J 2 bases; bases outside gene matches: 5. CDR1 is SNHLY and CDR2 is FYNNEI in the germline V gene. This CDR3 reads CASSVDRANYGYTF. CDR3 nucleotide sequence: TGTGCCAGCAGCGTGGACAGGGCGAACTATGGCTACACCTTC.

Written as DNA, the CDR3 is TGTGCCAGCAGCTTAGGTGGTAATTCACCCCTCCACTTT. Amino acid sequence: CASSLGGNSPLHF. The J gene is TRBJ1-6, the V gene TRBV7-9; D unresolved. The CDR3 totals 13 residues. V was pared by 1 base and J by 6 bases, with 4 bases between. CDR1 and CDR2 from the germline V gene are SEHNR and FQNEAQ (reference sequence).

The V and J genes are TRBV3-1 (or the pseudogene TRBV3-2) and TRBJ1-3, with D uncertain. The CDR3 consists of 17 residues. The ends were cut back, 4 bases at V and 0 bases at J, with 16 bases in the middle. CDR1 is LGHDT, CDR2 YNNKEL, per germline (reference sequence). The CDR3 is CASSPRSRSFSGNTIYF. The CDR3 DNA sequence: TGTGCCAGCAGCCCAAGGAGCAGGTCATTCTCTGGAAACACCATATATTTT.

The chain links TRBV6-4 to TRBJ2-7; D is perhaps TRBD1 or TRBD2 (5 bases each). The CDR3 has 14 residues. V was clipped by 7 bases and J by 3 bases, with 16 bases between them. The V gene's germline CDR1 is MRHNA and CDR2 SNTAGT. The CDR3 nucleotides are TGTGCCAGCATACAAAGGGACGGGTTCTACGAGCAGTACTTC. Its translation: CASIQRDGFYEQYF.

V is TRBV9 and J is TRBJ1-3; D possibly corresponds to TRBD1 (5 bases). The germline CDR1 and CDR2 sequences are SGDLS and YYNGEE. V shed 0 bases and J shed 2 bases, with 9 bases lying between them. The CDR3 extends over 15 amino acids. The DNA for the CDR3 is TGTGCCAGCAGCGTAGGTGTCAGGGCTGGAAACACCATATATTTT. This translates into CASSVGVRAGNTIYF.

V gene TRBV19 combines with J gene TRBJ2-7; D is unresolved. CDR1 is LNHDA and CDR2 is SQIVND in the germline V gene (reference sequence). V gave up 3 bases and J gave up 0 bases, with 9 bases separating them. The CDR3 has 14 residues. In nucleotides, the CDR3 is TGTGCCAGTAGTATCGTCCAGACCTCCTACGAGCAGTACTTC. Translating gives CASSIVQTSYEQYF. Together with reference TRBV19 and TRBJ2-7, the CDR3 gives the full variable domain: DGGITQSPKYLFRKEGQNVTLSCEQNLNHDAMYWYRQDPGQGLRLIYYSQIVNDFQKGDIAEGYSVSREKKESFPLTVTSAQKNPTAFYLCASSIVQTSYEQYFGPGTRLTVT.

The chain uses TRBV19 and TRBJ2-1; the D gene is possibly TRBD2 (5 bases). The CDR3 extends over 13 amino acids. CDR1 and CDR2 from the germline V gene are LNHDA and SQIVND (reference sequence). V dropped 3 bases and J dropped 8 bases, with 11 bases sitting between them. CDR3 loop: CASSIGTRDEQFF. CDR3 DNA sequence: TGTGCCAGTAGTATCGGAACGCGGGATGAGCAGTTCTTC.

The rearrangement uses TRBV27 and TRBJ2-7; 16 bases are a match to TRBD2. There are 20 residues in the CDR3. V dropped 5 bases and J dropped 2; count of bases not matched to a gene: 15. Germline V gives CDR1 MNHEY, CDR2 SMNVEV (reference sequence). CDR3 sequence: CASSPYPPGLAGGSTYEQYF. The CDR3 DNA follows: TGTGCCAGCAGTCCCTATCCGCCGGGACTAGCGGGGGGGTCGACCTACGAGCAGTACTTC.

The gene calls are TRBV4-3 and TRBJ1-5, with D unclear. Germline values: CDR1 LGHNA, CDR2 YSLEER. V gave up 0 bases and J gave up 8 bases, with 8 bases separating them. This CDR3 spans 13 amino acids. The CDR3 nucleotides read TGCGCCAGCAGCCAAGACCTATATGAGCCCCAGCATTTT. Translation gives CASSQDLYEPQHF.

This rearrangement joins TRBV10-2 to TRBJ1-5, with a possible D match to TRBD1 (6 bases). CDR3 length equals 15 residues. In germline, CDR1 is WSHSY, CDR2 SAAADI. Trimming took 6 bases from V and 0 from J, leaving 12 bases between them. CDR3: CASRGAGTSNQPQHF. For the CDR3, the DNA is TGCGCCAGCAGGGGGGCCGGCACTAGCAATCAGCCCCAGCATTTT.